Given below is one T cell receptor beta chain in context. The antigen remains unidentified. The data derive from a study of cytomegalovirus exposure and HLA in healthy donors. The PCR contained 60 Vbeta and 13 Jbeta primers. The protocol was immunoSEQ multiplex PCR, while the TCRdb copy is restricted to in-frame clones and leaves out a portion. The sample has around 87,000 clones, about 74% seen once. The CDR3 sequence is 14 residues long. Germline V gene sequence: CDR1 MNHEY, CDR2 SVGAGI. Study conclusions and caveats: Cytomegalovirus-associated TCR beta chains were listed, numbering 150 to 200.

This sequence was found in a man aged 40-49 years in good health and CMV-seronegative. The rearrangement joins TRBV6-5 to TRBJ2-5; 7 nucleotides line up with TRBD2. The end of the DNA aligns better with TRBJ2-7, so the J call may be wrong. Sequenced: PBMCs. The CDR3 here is CASNPGGSSYEQYF. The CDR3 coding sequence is TGTGCCAGCAACCCGGGGGGTAGCTCCTACGAGCAGTACTTC.